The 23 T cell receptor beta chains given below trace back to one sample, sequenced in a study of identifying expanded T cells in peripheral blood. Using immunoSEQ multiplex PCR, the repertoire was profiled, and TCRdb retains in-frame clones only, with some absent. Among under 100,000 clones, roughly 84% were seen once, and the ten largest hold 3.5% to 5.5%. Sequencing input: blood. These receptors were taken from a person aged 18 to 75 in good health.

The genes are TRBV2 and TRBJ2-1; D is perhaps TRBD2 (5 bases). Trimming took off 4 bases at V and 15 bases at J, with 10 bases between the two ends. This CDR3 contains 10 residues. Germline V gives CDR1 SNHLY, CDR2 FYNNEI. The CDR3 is CASSVVGRFF. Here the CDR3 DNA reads TGTGCCAGCAGTGTAGTTGGGAGGTTCTTC.

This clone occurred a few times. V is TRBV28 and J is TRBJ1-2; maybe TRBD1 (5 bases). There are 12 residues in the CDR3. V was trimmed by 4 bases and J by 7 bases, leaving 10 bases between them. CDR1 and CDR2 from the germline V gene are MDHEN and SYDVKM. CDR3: CASSSQGSGYTF. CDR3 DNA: TGTGCCAGCAGTTCCCAGGGTAGTGGCTACACCTTC.

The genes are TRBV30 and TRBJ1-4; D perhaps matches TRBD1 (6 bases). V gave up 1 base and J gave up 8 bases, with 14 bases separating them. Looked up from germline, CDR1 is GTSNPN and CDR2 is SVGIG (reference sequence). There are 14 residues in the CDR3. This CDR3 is CAWSGGQFGEKLFF. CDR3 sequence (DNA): TGTGCCTGGAGTGGTGGACAGTTCGGGGAAAAACTGTTTTTT.

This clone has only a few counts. The CDR3 loop reads CASSFRVRDSSYNSPLHF. CDR3 coding DNA: TGTGCCAGCAGTTTTAGGGTTCGGGATAGCTCCTATAATTCACCCCTCCACTTT. The chain joins TRBV27 to TRBJ1-6; D remains unclear. Germline V gene lookup returns CDR1 MNHEY and CDR2 SMNVEV (reference sequence). This CDR3 region has 18 residues. The ends were cut back, 3 bases at V and 0 bases at J, with 15 bases in the middle.

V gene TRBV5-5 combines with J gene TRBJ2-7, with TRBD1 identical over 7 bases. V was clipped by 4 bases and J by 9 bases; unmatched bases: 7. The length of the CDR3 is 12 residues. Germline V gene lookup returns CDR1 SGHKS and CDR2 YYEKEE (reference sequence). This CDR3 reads CASSRDRVGQYF. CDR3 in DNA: TGTGCCAGCAGCCGAGACAGGGTAGGGCAGTACTTC. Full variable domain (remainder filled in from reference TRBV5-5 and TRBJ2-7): DAGVTQSPTHLIKTRGQQVTLRCSPISGHKSVSWYQQVLGQGPQFIFQYYEKEERGRGNFPDRFSARQFPNYSSELNVNALLLGDSALYLCASSRDRVGQYFGPGTRLTVT.

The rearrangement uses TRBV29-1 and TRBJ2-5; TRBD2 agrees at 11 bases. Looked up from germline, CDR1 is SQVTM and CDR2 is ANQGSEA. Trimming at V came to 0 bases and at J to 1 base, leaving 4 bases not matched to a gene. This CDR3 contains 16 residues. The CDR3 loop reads CSVEDHLAGGQETQYF. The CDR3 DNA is TGCAGCGTTGAAGATCACCTAGCGGGGGGCCAAGAGACCCAGTACTTC.

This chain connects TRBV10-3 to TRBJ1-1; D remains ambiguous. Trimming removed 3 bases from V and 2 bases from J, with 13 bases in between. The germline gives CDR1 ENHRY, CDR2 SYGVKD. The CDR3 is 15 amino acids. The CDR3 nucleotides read TGTGCCATCAGTGATCCCCCCCGGGGAAACACTGAAGCTTTCTTT. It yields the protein CAISDPPRGNTEAFF.

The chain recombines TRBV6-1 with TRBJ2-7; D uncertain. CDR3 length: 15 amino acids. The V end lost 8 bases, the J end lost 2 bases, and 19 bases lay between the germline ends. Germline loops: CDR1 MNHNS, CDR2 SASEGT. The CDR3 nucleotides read TGTGCCAGCTGGCAGCCACAGCGAAGTACCTACGAGCAGTACTTC. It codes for CASWQPQRSTYEQYF.

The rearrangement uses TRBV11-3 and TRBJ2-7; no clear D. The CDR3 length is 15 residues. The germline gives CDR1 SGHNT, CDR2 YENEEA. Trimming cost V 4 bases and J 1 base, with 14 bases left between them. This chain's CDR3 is CASSYPGEGSYEQYF. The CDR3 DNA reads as TGTGCCAGCAGCTACCCTGGAGAAGGTTCCTACGAGCAGTACTTC.

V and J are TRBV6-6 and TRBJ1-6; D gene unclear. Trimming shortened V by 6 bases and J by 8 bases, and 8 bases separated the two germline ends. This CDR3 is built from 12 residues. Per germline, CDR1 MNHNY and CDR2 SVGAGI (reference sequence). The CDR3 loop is CASSGGYSPLHF. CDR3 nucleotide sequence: TGTGCCAGCAGCGGAGGGTATTCACCCCTCCACTTT.

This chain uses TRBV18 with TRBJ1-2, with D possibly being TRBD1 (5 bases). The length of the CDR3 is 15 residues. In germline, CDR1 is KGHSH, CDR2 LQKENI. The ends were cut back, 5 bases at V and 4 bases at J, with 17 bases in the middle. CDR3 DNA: TGTGCCAGCTCATCCGGGGCTACGATTCGCTATGGCTACACCTTC. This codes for CASSSGATIRYGYTF.

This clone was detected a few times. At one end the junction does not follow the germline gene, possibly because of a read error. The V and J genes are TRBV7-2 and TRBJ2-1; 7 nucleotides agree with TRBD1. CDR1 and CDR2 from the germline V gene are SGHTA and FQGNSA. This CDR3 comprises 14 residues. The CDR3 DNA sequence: TGTGCCAGCAGCACTATGGGCCAGGGACAGTTGAAGGTCTTC. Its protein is CASSTMGQGQLKVF.

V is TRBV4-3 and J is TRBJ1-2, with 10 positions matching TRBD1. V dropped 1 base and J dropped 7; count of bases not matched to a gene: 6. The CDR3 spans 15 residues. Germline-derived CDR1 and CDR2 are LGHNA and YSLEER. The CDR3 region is CASSQGSGQGTGYTF. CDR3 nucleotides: TGCGCCAGCAGCCAAGGGTCGGGACAGGGGACTGGCTACACCTTC.

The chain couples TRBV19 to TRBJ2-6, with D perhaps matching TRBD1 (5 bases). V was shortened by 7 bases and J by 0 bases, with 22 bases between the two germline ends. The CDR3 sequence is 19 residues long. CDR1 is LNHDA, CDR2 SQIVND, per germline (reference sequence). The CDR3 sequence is CASTPRSGFALSGANVLTF. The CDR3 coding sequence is TGTGCCAGTACCCCCCGGTCAGGGTTTGCCCTCTCTGGGGCCAACGTCCTGACTTTC.

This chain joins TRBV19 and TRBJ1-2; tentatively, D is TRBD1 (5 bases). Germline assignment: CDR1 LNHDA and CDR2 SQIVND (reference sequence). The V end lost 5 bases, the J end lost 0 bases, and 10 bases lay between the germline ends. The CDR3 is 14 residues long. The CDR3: CASSSTTANYGYTF. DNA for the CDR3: TGTGCCAGTAGTTCTACGACAGCTAACTATGGCTACACCTTC.

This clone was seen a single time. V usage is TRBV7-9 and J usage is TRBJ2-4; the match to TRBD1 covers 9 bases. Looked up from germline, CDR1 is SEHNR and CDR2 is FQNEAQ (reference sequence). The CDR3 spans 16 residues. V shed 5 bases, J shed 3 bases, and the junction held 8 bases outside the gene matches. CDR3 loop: CASSEIAGQGKNIQYF. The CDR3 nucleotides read TGTGCCAGCAGCGAGATCGCGGGACAGGGCAAAAACATTCAGTACTTC.

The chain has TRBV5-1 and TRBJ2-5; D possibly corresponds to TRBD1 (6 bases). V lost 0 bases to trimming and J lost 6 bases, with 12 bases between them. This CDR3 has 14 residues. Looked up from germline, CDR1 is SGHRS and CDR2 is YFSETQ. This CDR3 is CASSLAGERKTQYF. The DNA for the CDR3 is TGCGCCAGCAGCTTGGCAGGGGAGAGAAAGACCCAGTACTTC.

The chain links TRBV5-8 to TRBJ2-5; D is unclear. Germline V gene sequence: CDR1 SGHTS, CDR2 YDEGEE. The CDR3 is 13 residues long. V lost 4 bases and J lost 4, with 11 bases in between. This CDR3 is CASSSLGRETQYF. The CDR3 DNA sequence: TGTGCCAGCAGCAGTCTGGGTAGAGAGACCCAGTACTTC.

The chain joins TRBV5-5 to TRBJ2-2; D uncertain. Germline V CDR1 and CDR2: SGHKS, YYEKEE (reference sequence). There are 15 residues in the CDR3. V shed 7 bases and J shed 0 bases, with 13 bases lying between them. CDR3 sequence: CASSSGNPNTGELFF. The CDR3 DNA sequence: TGTGCCAGCTCCTCCGGAAACCCGAACACCGGGGAGCTGTTTTTT.

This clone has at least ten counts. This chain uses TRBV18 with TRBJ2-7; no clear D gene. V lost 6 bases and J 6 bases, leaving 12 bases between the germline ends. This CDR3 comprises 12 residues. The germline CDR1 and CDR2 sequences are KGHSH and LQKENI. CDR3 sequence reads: CASSQIGSEQYF. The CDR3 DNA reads TGTGCCAGCTCCCAGATAGGCTCCGAGCAGTACTTC.

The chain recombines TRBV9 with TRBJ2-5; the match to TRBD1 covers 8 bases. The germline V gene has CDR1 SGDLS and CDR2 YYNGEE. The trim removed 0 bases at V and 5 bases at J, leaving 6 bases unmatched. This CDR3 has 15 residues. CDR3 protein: CASSVAAGGVETQYF. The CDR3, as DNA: TGTGCCAGCAGCGTAGCGGCAGGGGGCGTGGAGACCCAGTACTTC.

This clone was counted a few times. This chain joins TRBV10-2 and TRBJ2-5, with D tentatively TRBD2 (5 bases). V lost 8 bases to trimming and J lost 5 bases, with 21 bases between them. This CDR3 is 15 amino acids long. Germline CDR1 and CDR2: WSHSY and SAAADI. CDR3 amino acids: CASDQDSYPEETQYF. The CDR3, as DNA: TGCGCCAGCGACCAGGACTCCTACCCGGAGGAGACCCAGTACTTC.

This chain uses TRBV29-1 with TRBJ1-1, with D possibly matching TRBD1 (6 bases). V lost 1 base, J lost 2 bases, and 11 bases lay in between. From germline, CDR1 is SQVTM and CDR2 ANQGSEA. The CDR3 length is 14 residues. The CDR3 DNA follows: TGCAGCGTTGAAGTCCACAGGGCAAACACTGAAGCTTTCTTT. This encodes CSVEVHRANTEAFF.